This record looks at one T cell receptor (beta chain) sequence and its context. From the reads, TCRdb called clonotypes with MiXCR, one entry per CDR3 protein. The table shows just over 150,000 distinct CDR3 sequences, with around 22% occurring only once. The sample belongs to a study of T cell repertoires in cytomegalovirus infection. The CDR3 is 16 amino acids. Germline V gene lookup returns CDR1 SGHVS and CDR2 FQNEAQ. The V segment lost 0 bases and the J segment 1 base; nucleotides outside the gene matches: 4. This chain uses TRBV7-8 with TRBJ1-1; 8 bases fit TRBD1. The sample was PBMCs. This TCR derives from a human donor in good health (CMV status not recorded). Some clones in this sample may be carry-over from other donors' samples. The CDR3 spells CASSLAVQGANTEAFF. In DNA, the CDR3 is TGTGCCAGCAGCTTAGCAGTTCAGGGGGCGAACACTGAAGCTTTCTTT.